One and the same sample provided the 21 T cell receptor beta chains below, sequenced in a study of beta chain features in type 1 diabetes. Expressed TCRB transcripts were sequenced, since all the RNA that had been isolated was reverse transcribed. Sequenced by immunoSEQ multiplex PCR; TCRdb stores in-frame clones only, minus some. The table includes under 800,000 clones, roughly 15% detected once. The sample was naive CD4+ T cells from blood. The receptors were sampled from a young man in good health.

The chain is built from TRBV7-9 and TRBJ1-4, with D unresolved. Trimming removed 4 bases at V and 2 bases at J, with 8 bases between. This CDR3 contains 14 residues. The germline V gene encodes CDR1 SEHNR and CDR2 FQNEAQ (reference sequence). The CDR3, as DNA: TGTGCCAGCAGCTGGGGAGGGACTAATGAAAAACTGTTTTTT. Protein sequence: CASSWGGTNEKLFF.

CDR3 nucleotides: TGTGCCAGCAGCTCCTCGGAAAGAACCGTCCATACGCAGTATTTT. The encoded protein is CASSSSERTVHTQYF. The rearrangement uses TRBV7-2 and TRBJ2-3; D unresolved. Germline V CDR1 and CDR2: SGHTA, FQGNSA. The CDR3 runs 15 residues. Trimming removed 4 bases from V and 7 bases from J, with 18 bases in between.

The chain employs TRBV11-1 and TRBJ2-4, with 7 nucleotides matching TRBD2. This CDR3 contains 17 residues. The V gene's germline CDR1 is SGHAT and CDR2 FQDESV (reference sequence). Trimming at V came to 5 bases and at J to 0 bases, leaving 10 bases not matched to a gene. For the CDR3, the DNA is TGTGCCAGCAGCCCCCGACTAGCCGAACTAGCCAAAAACATTCAGTACTTC. Translation gives CASSPRLAELAKNIQYF.

This clone was observed a handful of times. V and J are TRBV10-3 and TRBJ2-7; 8 bases are a match to TRBD2. With 6 bases clipped from V and 0 bases from J, the junction kept 4 bases outside the gene matches. CDR3 length equals 14 residues. Germline assignment: CDR1 ENHRY and CDR2 SYGVKD. Here the CDR3 reads CAIRAGTSSYEQYF. CDR3 coding DNA: TGTGCCATCAGAGCCGGGACTAGCTCCTACGAGCAGTACTTC.

This clone was observed a few times. V is TRBV5-1 and J is TRBJ2-5; no clear D. This CDR3 is 14 amino acids long. Trimming took 3 bases from V and 2 from J, leaving 11 bases between them. Germline-derived CDR1 and CDR2 are SGHRS and YFSETQ. CDR3 residues: CASSSNPAQETQYF. In DNA form, the CDR3 reads TGCGCCAGCAGCTCAAACCCCGCTCAAGAGACCCAGTACTTC.

The CDR3 DNA follows: TGTGCCAGCAACCTGGCCGGACAGTACTCCTACGAGCAGTACTTC. Protein product: CASNLAGQYSYEQYF. The chain is built from TRBV28 and TRBJ2-7, with D possibly matching TRBD1 (6 bases). The CDR3 totals 15 residues. CDR1 and CDR2 (germline): MDHEN, SYDVKM. Between the trimmed V and J ends, which lost 7 bases and 0 bases, there was a span of 16 bases.

The rearrangement links TRBV29-1 to TRBJ2-7, with a weak D call TRBD1 (6 bases). Trimming removed 6 bases from V and 2 bases from J, with 11 bases in between. In germline, CDR1 is SQVTM, CDR2 ANQGSEA. This CDR3 is built from 12 residues. DNA of the CDR3: TGCAGCGTAGAGCAGGGGCCCTACGAGCAGTACTTC. Translating it yields CSVEQGPYEQYF.

A few counts support this clone. This sequence joins TRBV2 and TRBJ2-7; D is unclear. This CDR3 contains 14 residues. V dropped 6 bases and J dropped 3 bases, with 15 bases sitting between them. Germline CDR1 and CDR2: SNHLY and FYNNEI. This chain's CDR3 is CASSATYLVYEQYF. The DNA for the CDR3 is TGTGCCAGCAGCGCTACTTATCTAGTCTACGAGCAGTACTTC.

This clone was seen a handful of times. This chain connects TRBV10-3 to TRBJ2-3; D may be TRBD1 (6 bases). V lost 6 bases, J lost 4 bases, and 20 bases lay in between. Germline CDR1 reads ENHRY; CDR2 reads SYGVKD. The CDR3 loop spans 16 amino acids. The CDR3 DNA follows: TGTGCCATCAGGGAACTCTTACAGGGTGTATCAGATACGCAGTATTTT. Its protein is CAIRELLQGVSDTQYF.

This clone was picked up a small number of times. The V and J genes are TRBV5-6 and TRBJ1-2; D call uncertain. V dropped 0 bases and J dropped 5 bases, with 2 bases sitting between them. This CDR3 has 11 residues. Germline V gene data show CDR1 as SGHDT and CDR2 as YYEEEE. This CDR3 reads CASSLEYGYTF. In nucleotides, the CDR3 is TGTGCCAGCAGCTTGGAGTATGGCTACACCTTC.

The V call is TRBV18, the J call TRBJ2-5; D may be TRBD1 (7 bases). Between the trimmed V and J ends, which lost 1 base and 5 bases, there was a span of 17 bases. The CDR3 length is 16 residues. CDR1 and CDR2 (germline): KGHSH, LQKENI. The CDR3 coding sequence is TGTGCCAGCTCACCACGCAGACAGGGAGCGGGCGAGACCCAGTACTTC. Translated: CASSPRRQGAGETQYF.

This clone occurred a few times. The V and J genes are TRBV7-2 and TRBJ1-5; TRBD1 agrees at 9 bases. The junction had 5 bases not matched to a gene; V was cut back by 0 bases and J by 2 bases. Germline lookup yields CDR1 SGHTA and CDR2 FQGNSA. This CDR3 has 17 amino acids. The CDR3 loop reads CASSLARDRVGNQPQHF. The CDR3 nucleotides read TGTGCCAGCAGCTTAGCGAGGGACAGGGTAGGCAATCAGCCCCAGCATTTT.

The rearrangement links TRBV7-3 to TRBJ2-7; TRBD1 matches at 7 bases. The trim removed 2 bases at V and 5 bases at J, leaving 9 bases unmatched. This CDR3 contains 15 residues. Germline V CDR1 and CDR2: SGHTA, FQGTGA. CDR3 residues: CASSLGLRQGDEQYF. For the CDR3, the DNA is TGTGCCAGCAGCTTAGGGTTGCGACAGGGTGACGAGCAGTACTTC.

Only a few counts were recorded for this clone. This chain links TRBV6-1 with TRBJ2-7, with TRBD1 matching 8 bases. CDR1 MNHNS and CDR2 SASEGT come from the germline V gene. Germline trimming cut 6 bases from V and 6 bases from J; bases unmatched to any gene: 7. The CDR3 runs to 13 residues. DNA for the CDR3: TGTGCCAGCAGCGCCACCAGGGGGCGCGAGCAGTACTTC. Residues: CASSATRGREQYF.

This clone was detected only a few times. V usage is TRBV6-1 and J usage is TRBJ1-2; D gene unclear. The V gene's germline CDR1 is MNHNS and CDR2 SASEGT. V was cut by 1 base and J by 2 bases, with 2 bases left in between. The length of the CDR3 is 12 residues. DNA for the CDR3: TGTGCCAGCAGTGAAGGAAACTATGGCTACACCTTC. It translates to CASSEGNYGYTF.

This clone was counted only a few times. The chain carries TRBV29-1 and TRBJ2-7; the D is unclear. The CDR3 extends over 12 amino acids. V was pared by 4 bases and J by 7 bases, with 14 bases between. Looked up from germline, CDR1 is SQVTM and CDR2 is ANQGSEA. In DNA form, the CDR3 reads TGCAGCGTTGCCTCGGGTATTCAGGAGCAGTACTTC. It yields the protein CSVASGIQEQYF.

This clone was found a few times. This sequence joins TRBV15 and TRBJ2-7; D assignment may be TRBD1 or TRBD2 (5 bases each). This CDR3 has 15 amino acids. V was pared by 1 base and J by 3 bases, with 13 bases between. Germline CDR1 and CDR2: LNHNV and YYDKDF (reference sequence). CDR3: CATSRVTGEGYEQYF. CDR3 sequence (DNA): TGTGCCACCAGCAGAGTCACAGGTGAGGGCTACGAGCAGTACTTC.

The table lists this clone with a few counts. Within the sample, other DNA sequences also encode this same CDR3. The gene calls are TRBV29-1 and TRBJ1-1; D call uncertain. Germline values: CDR1 SQVTM, CDR2 ANQGSEA. V gave up 4 bases and J gave up 2 bases, with 11 bases separating them. There are 13 residues in the CDR3. The CDR3, as DNA: TGCAGCGTTGCTGGGAGGTTAAACACTGAAGCTTTCTTT. Translation gives CSVAGRLNTEAFF.

This clone has more than one count but fewer than ten. The gene calls are TRBV2 and TRBJ2-1; possible D gene TRBD2, 6 bases. Trimming cost V 4 bases and J 0 bases, with 16 bases left between them. The CDR3 totals 17 residues. Germline V gene data show CDR1 as SNHLY and CDR2 as FYNNEI. CDR3 bases: TGTGCCAGCAGTGGGACCAGGAGGGGCCCCTCCTACAATGAGCAGTTCTTC. This codes for CASSGTRRGPSYNEQFF.

V and J are TRBV7-9 and TRBJ2-5; TRBD2 matches at 12 bases. Germline lookup yields CDR1 SEHNR and CDR2 FQNEAQ (reference sequence). The V gene end was trimmed by 5 bases and the J gene end by 2 bases; junction bases not matched to a gene: 6. CDR3 length equals 16 residues. The CDR3 protein is CASSRYGLAGQETQYF. Written as DNA, the CDR3 is TGTGCCAGCAGCAGATACGGACTAGCGGGGCAAGAGACCCAGTACTTC.

The chain links TRBV9 to TRBJ2-7; D gene unclear. CDR3 length: 14 residues. Trimming removed 3 bases from V and 0 bases from J, with 10 bases in between. Germline loops: CDR1 SGDLS, CDR2 YYNGEE. The CDR3 region has the DNA TGTGCCAGCAGCGAGCGTCCCACCTCCTACGAGCAGTACTTC. Translation: CASSERPTSYEQYF.